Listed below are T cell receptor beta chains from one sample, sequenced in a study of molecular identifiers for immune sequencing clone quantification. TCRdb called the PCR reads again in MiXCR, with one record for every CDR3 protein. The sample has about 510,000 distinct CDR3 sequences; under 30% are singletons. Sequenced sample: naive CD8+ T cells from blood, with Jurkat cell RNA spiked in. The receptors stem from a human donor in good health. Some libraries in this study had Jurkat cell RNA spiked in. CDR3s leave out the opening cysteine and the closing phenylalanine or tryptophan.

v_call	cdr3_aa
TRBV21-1	ASRHNGLSAEAF
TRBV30	AWNRVGAEAF
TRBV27	ASSPGASGYEQY
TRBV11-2	ASSLEASSNQPQH
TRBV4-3	ASSQFPPGTEPNTQY
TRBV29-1	SVEAIGTYPREQY
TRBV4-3	ASSQEATSDGTDTQY
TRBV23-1	ASSQPRDRDNNEQF
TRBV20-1	SARDWGLDNYEQY
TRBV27	ASSLWAGSFGYT
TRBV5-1	ASSLAGSGAKNIQY
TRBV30	AWSMVRAGGLHEQF
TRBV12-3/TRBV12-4	ASSSIGTNTGELF
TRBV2	ASRTGPSSDTQY
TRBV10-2	ASSAGAGETQY
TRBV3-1	ASSHLEGRSYNEQF
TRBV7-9	ASSLTTSPHNEQF
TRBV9	ASSGAGTVNEKLF
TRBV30	AWRGGVGNEQF
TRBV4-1	ASSWDSLSSYNSPLH
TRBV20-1	SASRTGGGDTQY
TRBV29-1	SVWVDTEAF
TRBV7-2	ASSPRTSGVTGELF
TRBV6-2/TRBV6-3	ASSPHQASGNQPQH
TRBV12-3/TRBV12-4	ASSLGAGAEQY
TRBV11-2	ASSLLPAGNNEQF
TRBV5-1	ASSSAGTGATGELF
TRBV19	ASSASTGDYEQY
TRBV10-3	AIRGITAANTEAF
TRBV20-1	SARRTREGYEQY
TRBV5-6	ASSLVPGNFTDTQY
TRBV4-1	ASSRLGQGNQPQH
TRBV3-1	ASSEVMTASGYGYT
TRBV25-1	ASSEYGQGGELTQC
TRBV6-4	ASSVHKNIQY
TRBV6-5	ASSYGGGDGTNEKLF
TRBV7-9	ASSKDSLNTEAF
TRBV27	ASSLSLYMWDRRNQPQH
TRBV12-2	ASRHTTHHSGNTIY
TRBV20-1	SARSTGNAYEQY
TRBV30	AWRPPGASEAF
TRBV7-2	ASSLPTILAPGGTFRVPDTQY
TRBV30	AWSVSRNQPQH
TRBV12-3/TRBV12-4	ASSFRDYTGELF
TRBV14	ASSQAGAGANVLT